The present T cell receptor (beta chain) was sequenced within a study of blood T cell repertoires in COVID-19. Whole-study context: Samples of COVID-19 (acute and convalescent) were obtained from the United States, Italy and Spain. The cDNA or gDNA used as material had been derived from T cells, B-cell-depleted T cells, or PBMCs.

As handled by the study authors: Cell counts per sample came from amplifying reference gene primers. Repertoires were generated with immunoSEQ multiplex PCR, while TCRdb's copy carries only in-frame clones and drops some. That table supplies the V and J calls and clone size; D and trimming were determined from the DNA. Here the sample spans 200,000 or so clones, 80% to 90% being singletons. The germline V gene encodes CDR1 SGHNT and CDR2 YYREEE (reference sequence). This CDR3 is built from 14 residues. The junction had 3 bases not matched to a gene; V was cut back by 4 bases and J by 9 bases. Sequencing was performed on peripheral blood. The J gene is TRBJ2-5, the V gene TRBV5-4; 16 positions match TRBD2. This sequence originates from a man in his fifties or sixties with acute or convalescent COVID-19. DNA for the CDR3: TGTGCCAGCAGCAAGGGACTAGCGGGAGGGCCCCAGTACTTC. As protein: CASSKGLAGGPQYF. Full variable domain (remainder filled in from reference TRBV5-4 and TRBJ2-5): ETGVTQSPTHLIKTRGQQVTLRCSSQSGHNTVSWYQQALGQGPQFIFQYYREEENGRGNFPPRFSGLQFPNYSSELNVNALELDDSALYLCASSKGLAGGPQYFGPGTRLLVL.